This T cell receptor (beta chain) was captured in a study of T cell changes during pregnancy in multiple sclerosis. Germline-derived CDR1 and CDR2 are MNHEY and SVGAGI. This CDR3 region has 13 residues. Trimming left V 10 bases short and J 3 bases short, with 16 bases between. Assay: immunoSEQ multiplex PCR; the TCRdb copy retains only in-frame clones and omits some. Here the sample spans roughly 48,000 clones, 85% to 95% being singletons. The sequences come from CD4+ T cells from peripheral blood mononuclear cells, collected in the second trimester of pregnancy. The receptor's source is a female donor in good health, enrolled as a control in a pregnancy study. V gene TRBV6-5 combines with J gene TRBJ2-7; D might be TRBD2 (6 bases). The CDR3 reads CATRRSSVYEQYF. For the CDR3, the DNA is TGTGCCACCCGTCGGTCTAGCGTCTACGAGCAGTACTTC.